There are a few counts of the clone carrying this T cell receptor (beta chain). Profiling relied on immunoSEQ multiplex PCR, and the TCRdb table lists in-frame clones only, not all of them. Of 70,000 or so clones in the sample, around 86% are singletons; the top ten hold under 15%. These data belong to a study of blood T cell repertoires in COVID-19. Study-wide background: COVID-19 samples collected from the United States, Italy and Spain covered acute and convalescent phases.

The sequencing input was peripheral blood. The clonotype originates from a woman aged 55-70 years with acute or convalescent COVID-19.

The CDR3 nucleotides read TGTGCCAGCACCCGGGACAGCTCCTACGAGCAGTACTTC. It specifies CASTRDSSYEQYF. This chain uses TRBV6-6 with TRBJ2-7; 7 positions match TRBD1. The V gene end was trimmed by 7 bases and the J gene end by 0 bases; junction bases not matched to a gene: 3. The V gene's germline CDR1 is MNHNY and CDR2 SVGAGI (reference sequence). This CDR3 comprises 13 residues.